The next 17 T cell receptor beta chains were all read from a single sample in a study of cytomegalovirus exposure and HLA in healthy donors. With 60 Vbeta and 13 Jbeta primers, the PCR was carried out. Measured with immunoSEQ multiplex PCR; TCRdb has only the in-frame clones, and not every one. This table has approximately 130,000 clones, over 65% appearing once. The material sequenced was PBMCs. These receptors were taken from a man aged 25 to 45 in good health and CMV-seronegative.

This clone was picked up a small number of times. The J gene is TRBJ1-6, the V gene TRBV2; TRBD1 aligns across 10 bases. The germline gives CDR1 SNHLY, CDR2 FYNNEI. The CDR3 is made up of 16 amino acids. V dropped 2 bases and J dropped 10; count of bases not matched to a gene: 8. CDR3 in amino acids: CASSERDRGLLSPLHF. DNA of the CDR3: TGTGCCAGCAGTGAAAGAGACAGGGGGCTATTATCACCCCTCCACTTT. Full variable domain (remainder filled in from reference TRBV2 and TRBJ1-6): EPEVTQTPSHQVTQMGQEVILRCVPISNHLYFYWYRQILGQKVEFLVSFYNNEISEKSEIFDDQFSVERPDGSNFTLKIRSTKLEDSAMYFCASSERDRGLLSPLHFGNGTRLTVT.

V usage is TRBV7-9 and J usage is TRBJ2-1, with 12 bases matching TRBD2. Germline CDR1 is SEHNR and CDR2 is FQNEAQ (reference sequence). Trimming removed 7 bases from V and 9 bases from J; junction bases left unmatched: 13. There are 16 residues in the CDR3. The CDR3 sequence: CASTLPSSGGAIEQFF. The DNA of the CDR3 is TGTGCCAGCACCCTTCCCTCTAGCGGGGGGGCCATTGAGCAGTTCTTC.

This clone has just a few counts. The CDR3 bases are TGTGCCAGCAGCTTATTCGGGACAGGGGTTGCAAATGAGCAGTTCTTC. It specifies CASSLFGTGVANEQFF. The V gene is TRBV7-2, the J gene TRBJ2-1, with 10 bases identical to TRBD1. Germline V CDR1 and CDR2: SGHTA, FQGNSA. The V segment lost 2 bases and the J segment 7 bases; nucleotides outside the gene matches: 8. CDR3 size: 16 residues.

The table lists this clone with a few counts. The genes are TRBV2 and TRBJ1-5; D is possibly TRBD1 (5 bases). V lost 2 bases, J lost 4 bases, and 12 bases lay in between. The CDR3 sequence is 15 residues long. Germline V lookup: CDR1 SNHLY, CDR2 FYNNEI. The CDR3 nucleotides read TGTGCCAGCAGTGAACCCAGGGCCGCAAATCAGCCCCAGCATTTT. This translates into CASSEPRAANQPQHF.

The chain uses TRBV5-1 and TRBJ2-5; 8 positions match TRBD1. Germline trimming cut 4 bases from V and 5 bases from J; bases unmatched to any gene: 4. The CDR3 spans 13 residues. Germline CDR1 is SGHRS and CDR2 is YFSETQ. For the CDR3, the DNA is TGCGCCAGCAGCGCCCGACAGGGGGAGACCCAGTACTTC. As protein: CASSARQGETQYF. The full variable domain, completed using reference TRBV5-1 and TRBJ2-5, is KAGVTQTPRYLIKTRGQQVTLSCSPISGHRSVSWYQQTPGQGLQFLFEYFSETQRNKGNFPGRFSGRQFSNSRSEMNVSTLELGDSALYLCASSARQGETQYFGPGTRLLVL.

The gene calls are TRBV6-1 and TRBJ2-7; 8 bases fit TRBD1. CDR1 and CDR2 (germline): MNHNS, SASEGT. This CDR3 contains 14 residues. V trimming: 7 bases; J trimming: 1 base; junction bases outside the gene matches: 6. In DNA, the CDR3 is TGTGCCAGCATTCTGACAGGGGTGTCCTACGAGCAGTACTTC. It codes for CASILTGVSYEQYF.

V gene TRBV6-6 combines with J gene TRBJ2-1, with D possibly being TRBD2 (6 bases). The CDR3 has 12 residues. The germline V gene has CDR1 MNHNY and CDR2 SVGAGI (reference sequence). Trimming left V 5 bases short and J 7 bases short, with 9 bases between. The CDR3 DNA reads as TGTGCCAGCAGTGGGGGGAGGAATGAGCAGTTCTTC. As protein: CASSGGRNEQFF.

The gene calls are TRBV4-1 and TRBJ1-2; TRBD1 might be the D (5 bases). Germline loops: CDR1 MGHRA, CDR2 YSYEKL. V lost 1 base, J lost 1 base, and 13 bases lay in between. CDR3 length: 16 residues. The CDR3 here is CASSQGGRGGNYGYTF. The CDR3 DNA sequence: TGCGCCAGCAGCCAAGGGGGGAGGGGAGGTAACTATGGCTACACCTTC.

This sequence joins TRBV7-9 and TRBJ2-1; tentative D call: TRBD2 (6 bases). Germline CDR1 reads SEHNR; CDR2 reads FQNEAQ (reference sequence). The CDR3 totals 11 residues. With 1 base removed from V and 15 bases from J, the gap between germline ends came to 10 bases. The CDR3 sequence is CASSLGLVPFF. DNA of the CDR3: TGTGCCAGCAGCTTAGGACTAGTACCGTTCTTC.

V and J are TRBV30 and TRBJ2-7; 9 nucleotides line up with TRBD1. The CDR3 loop spans 14 amino acids. CDR1 and CDR2 (germline): GTSNPN, SVGIG (reference sequence). The V gene end was trimmed by 0 bases and the J gene end by 7 bases; junction bases not matched to a gene: 7. The CDR3 reads CAWSVMGQGLEQYF. CDR3 DNA sequence: TGTGCCTGGAGTGTAATGGGACAGGGCCTGGAGCAGTACTTC.

This clone was seen a handful of times. The identical CDR3 is also encoded by other nucleotide sequences in the sample. This rearrangement joins TRBV6-1 to TRBJ1-2; 10 bases line up with TRBD1. The V gene's germline CDR1 is MNHNS and CDR2 SASEGT. Trimming removed 7 bases from V and 3 bases from J; junction bases left unmatched: 8. This CDR3 region has 15 residues. The CDR3 sequence is CASMTGTGEYYGYTF. CDR3 sequence (DNA): TGTGCCAGCATGACCGGGACAGGGGAATACTATGGCTACACCTTC.

This chain connects TRBV9 to TRBJ1-5; 8 nucleotides align to TRBD1. With V trimmed by 3 bases and J by 5 bases, 1 base remained unmatched. CDR1 is SGDLS and CDR2 is YYNGEE in the germline V gene. This CDR3 contains 13 residues. The CDR3 sequence is CASSATGDQPQHF. DNA for the CDR3: TGTGCCAGCAGCGCGACAGGGGATCAGCCCCAGCATTTT. Using reference TRBV9 and TRBJ1-5 for the parts outside the CDR3, the full variable domain is DSGVTQTPKHLITATGQRVTLRCSPRSGDLSVYWYQQSLDQGLQFLIQYYNGEERAKGNILERFSAQQFPDLHSELNLSSLELGDSALYFCASSATGDQPQHFGDGTRLSIL.

The chain links TRBV5-4 to TRBJ2-7, with a possible D match to TRBD1 (5 bases). Trimming pared 0 bases from V and 2 bases from J, leaving 15 bases between. This CDR3 is built from 16 residues. Germline CDR1 SGHNT, CDR2 YYREEE (reference sequence). CDR3 residues: CASSLGGLRKPYEQYF. The CDR3 nucleotides read TGTGCCAGCAGCTTGGGGGGCCTCAGGAAGCCCTACGAGCAGTACTTC.

Only a few counts were recorded for this clone. CDR3 loop: CASSLSAPGLGYTEAFF. DNA of the CDR3: TGTGCCAGCAGTTTATCAGCGCCGGGACTTGGCTACACTGAAGCTTTCTTT. The chain joins TRBV27 to TRBJ1-1, with D possibly matching TRBD1 (5 bases). The CDR3 loop spans 17 amino acids. Deletions cut 0 bases from V and 3 bases from J, with 17 bases between. Germline lookup yields CDR1 MNHEY and CDR2 SMNVEV (reference sequence).

V gene TRBV5-1 combines with J gene TRBJ2-7; TRBD1 matches at 9 bases. CDR1 and CDR2 from the germline V gene are SGHRS and YFSETQ. With 3 bases clipped from V and 3 bases from J, the junction kept 4 bases outside the gene matches. This CDR3 region has 14 residues. In DNA form, the CDR3 reads TGCGCCAGCAGCTCCTTGACAGGGGGCTACGAGCAGTACTTC. Translated: CASSSLTGGYEQYF.

The CDR3 region is CASKSGRTQYF. CDR3 sequence (DNA): TGTGCCAGCAAAAGTGGGCGTACCCAGTACTTC. This chain joins TRBV6-1 and TRBJ2-5, with no clear D. Germline V lookup: CDR1 MNHNS, CDR2 SASEGT. The CDR3 is 11 amino acids. The V and J ends lost 7 bases and 8 bases respectively, with 11 bases between them.

This clone qualifies as large. This chain's CDR3 is CASRPRGSGGELFF. CDR3 in DNA: TGTGCCAGCAGGCCCAGGGGAAGCGGCGGGGAGCTGTTTTTT. This chain links TRBV6-5 with TRBJ2-2; tentative D call: TRBD1 (6 bases). CDR3 size: 14 residues. The V end lost 6 bases, the J end lost 7 bases, and 15 bases lay between the germline ends. Germline V gene lookup returns CDR1 MNHEY and CDR2 SVGAGI.